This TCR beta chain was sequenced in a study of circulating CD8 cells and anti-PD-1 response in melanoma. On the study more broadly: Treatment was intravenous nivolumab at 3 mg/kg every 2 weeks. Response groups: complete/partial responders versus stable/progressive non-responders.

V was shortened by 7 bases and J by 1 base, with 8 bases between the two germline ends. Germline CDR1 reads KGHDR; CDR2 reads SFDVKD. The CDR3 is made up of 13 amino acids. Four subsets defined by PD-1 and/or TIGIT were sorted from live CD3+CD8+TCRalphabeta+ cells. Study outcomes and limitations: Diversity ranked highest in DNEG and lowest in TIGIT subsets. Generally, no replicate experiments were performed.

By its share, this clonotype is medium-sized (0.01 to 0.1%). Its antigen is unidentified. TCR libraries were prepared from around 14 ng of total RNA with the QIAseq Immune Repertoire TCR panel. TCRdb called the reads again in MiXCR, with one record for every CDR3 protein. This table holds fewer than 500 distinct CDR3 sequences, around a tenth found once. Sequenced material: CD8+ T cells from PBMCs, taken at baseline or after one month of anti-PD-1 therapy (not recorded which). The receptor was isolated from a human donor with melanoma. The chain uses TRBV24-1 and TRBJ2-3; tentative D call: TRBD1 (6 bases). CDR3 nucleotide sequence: TGTGCCACCAGGGACAGTGGCACAGATACGCAGTATTTT. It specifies CATRDSGTDTQYF.